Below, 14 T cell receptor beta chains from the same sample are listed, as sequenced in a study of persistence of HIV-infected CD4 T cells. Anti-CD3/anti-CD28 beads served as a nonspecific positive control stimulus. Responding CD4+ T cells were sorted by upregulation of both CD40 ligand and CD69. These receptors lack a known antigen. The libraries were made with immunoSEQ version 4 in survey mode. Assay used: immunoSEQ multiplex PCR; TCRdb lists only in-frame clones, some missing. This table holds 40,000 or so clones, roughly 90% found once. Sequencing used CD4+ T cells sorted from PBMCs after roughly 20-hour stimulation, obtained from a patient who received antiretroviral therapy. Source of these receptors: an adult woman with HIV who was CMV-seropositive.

The CDR3 DNA reads as TGTGCCAGCAGCTTAACCAGCGGGGGGGCTTTCGAGCAGTACTTC. Its protein product is CASSLTSGGAFEQYF. The chain carries TRBV7-2 and TRBJ2-7, with 10 bases fitting TRBD2. The length of the CDR3 is 15 residues. Trimming took 2 bases from V and 6 from J; bases not matched to a gene: 7. Germline V gives CDR1 SGHTA, CDR2 FQGNSA.

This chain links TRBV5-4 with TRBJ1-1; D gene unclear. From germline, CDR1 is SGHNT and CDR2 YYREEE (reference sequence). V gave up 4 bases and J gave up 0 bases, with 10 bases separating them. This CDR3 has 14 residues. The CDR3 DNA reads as TGTGCCAGCAGCCAAGTCTCTGTGAACACTGAAGCTTTCTTT. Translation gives CASSQVSVNTEAFF. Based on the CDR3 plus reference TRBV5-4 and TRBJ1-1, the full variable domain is ETGVTQSPTHLIKTRGQQVTLRCSSQSGHNTVSWYQQALGQGPQFIFQYYREEENGRGNFPPRFSGLQFPNYSSELNVNALELDDSALYLCASSQVSVNTEAFFGQGTRLTVV.

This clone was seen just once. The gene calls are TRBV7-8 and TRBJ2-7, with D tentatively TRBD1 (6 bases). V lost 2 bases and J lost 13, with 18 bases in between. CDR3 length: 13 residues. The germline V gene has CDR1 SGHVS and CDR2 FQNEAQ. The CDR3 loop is CASSLRLSGVLYF. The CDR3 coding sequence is TGTGCCAGCAGCTTAAGGTTGTCAGGGGTTCTCTACTTC.

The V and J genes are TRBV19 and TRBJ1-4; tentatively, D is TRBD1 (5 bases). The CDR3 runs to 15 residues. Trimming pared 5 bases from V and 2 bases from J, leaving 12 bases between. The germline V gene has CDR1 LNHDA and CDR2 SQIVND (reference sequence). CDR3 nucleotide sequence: TGTGCCAGTAGTCCCCCCGGGACTACTAATGAAAAACTGTTTTTT. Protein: CASSPPGTTNEKLFF.

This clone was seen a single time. CDR3 sequence (DNA): TGCGCCAGCAGAGCACAGGGAATCCAAGAGACCCAGTACTTC. The encoded protein is CASRAQGIQETQYF. The J gene is TRBJ2-5, the V gene TRBV4-1, with a weak D call TRBD1 (6 bases). Trimming left V 6 bases short and J 1 base short, with 12 bases between. Germline CDR1 reads MGHRA; CDR2 reads YSYEKL. The CDR3 is 14 amino acids.

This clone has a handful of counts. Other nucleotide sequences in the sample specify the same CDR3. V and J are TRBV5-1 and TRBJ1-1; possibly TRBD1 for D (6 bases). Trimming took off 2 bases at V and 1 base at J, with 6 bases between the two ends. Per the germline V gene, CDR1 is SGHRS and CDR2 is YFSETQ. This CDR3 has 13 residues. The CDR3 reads CASSLQGNTEAFF. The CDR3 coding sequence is TGCGCCAGCAGCTTACAGGGGAACACTGAAGCTTTCTTT.

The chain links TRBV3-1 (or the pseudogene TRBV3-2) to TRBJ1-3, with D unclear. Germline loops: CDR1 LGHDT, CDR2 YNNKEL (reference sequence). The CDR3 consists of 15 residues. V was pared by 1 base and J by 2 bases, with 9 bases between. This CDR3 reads CASSQAVGTGNTIYF. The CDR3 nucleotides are TGTGCCAGCAGCCAAGCGGTTGGAACTGGAAACACCATATATTTT.

The CDR3 here is CASSESSGGFSTDTQYF. In DNA form, the CDR3 reads TGTGCCAGCAGTGAAAGTTCAGGGGGTTTTAGCACAGATACGCAGTATTTT. This chain uses TRBV6-1 with TRBJ2-3, with TRBD1 identical over 7 bases. The junction had 8 bases not matched to a gene; V was cut back by 2 bases and J by 0 bases. Germline CDR1 reads MNHNS; CDR2 reads SASEGT. The CDR3 has 17 amino acids.

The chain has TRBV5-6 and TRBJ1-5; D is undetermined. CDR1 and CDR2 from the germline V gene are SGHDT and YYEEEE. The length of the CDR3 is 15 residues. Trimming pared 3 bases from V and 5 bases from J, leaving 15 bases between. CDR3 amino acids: CASSSAGFGYQPQHF. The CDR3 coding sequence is TGTGCCAGCAGCTCGGCGGGGTTTGGATATCAGCCCCAGCATTTT.

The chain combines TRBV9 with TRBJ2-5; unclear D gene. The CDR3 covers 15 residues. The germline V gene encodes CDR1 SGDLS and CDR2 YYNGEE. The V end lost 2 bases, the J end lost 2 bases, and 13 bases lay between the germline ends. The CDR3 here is CASSVGANSQETQYF. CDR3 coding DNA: TGTGCCAGCAGCGTGGGCGCTAATAGTCAAGAGACCCAGTACTTC.

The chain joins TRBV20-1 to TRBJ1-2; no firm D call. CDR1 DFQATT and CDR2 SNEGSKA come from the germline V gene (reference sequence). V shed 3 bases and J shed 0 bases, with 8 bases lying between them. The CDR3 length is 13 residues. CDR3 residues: CSASRTANYGYTF. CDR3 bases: TGCAGTGCTAGTAGAACGGCTAACTATGGCTACACCTTC.

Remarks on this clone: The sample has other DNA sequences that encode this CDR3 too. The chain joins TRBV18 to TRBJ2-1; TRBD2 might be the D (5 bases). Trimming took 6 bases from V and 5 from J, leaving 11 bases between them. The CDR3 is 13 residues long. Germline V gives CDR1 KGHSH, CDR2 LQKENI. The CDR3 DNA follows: TGTGCCAGCTCGCTGGGAGCTAACAATGAGCAGTTCTTC. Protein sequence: CASSLGANNEQFF.

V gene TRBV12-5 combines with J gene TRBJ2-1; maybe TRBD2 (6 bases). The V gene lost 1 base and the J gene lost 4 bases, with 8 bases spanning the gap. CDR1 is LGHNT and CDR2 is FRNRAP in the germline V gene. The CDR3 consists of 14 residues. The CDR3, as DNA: TGTGCTAGTGGTTTGGGTGGGACTTACAATGAGCAGTTCTTC. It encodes CASGLGGTYNEQFF.

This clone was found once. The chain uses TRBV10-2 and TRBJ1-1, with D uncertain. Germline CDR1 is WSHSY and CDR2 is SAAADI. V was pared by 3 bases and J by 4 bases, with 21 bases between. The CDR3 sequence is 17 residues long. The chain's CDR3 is CASSEVGVAVGLTEAFF. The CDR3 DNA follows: TGCGCCAGCAGTGAAGTCGGAGTAGCGGTGGGTCTCACTGAAGCTTTCTTT.